This entry lists 29 T cell receptor beta chains sequenced from one sample in a study of CD8 T cells in ankylosing spondylitis. Study-level points and caveats: Eight or nine highly homologous variants formed a TCR beta motif that appeared characteristic of ankylosing spondylitis blood.

No antigen is known for these receptors. TCRdb reanalysed the 5' RACE reads using MiXCR and keeps one entry per CDR3 protein. The profile covers over 700,000 distinct CDR3 sequences, with roughly 19% appearing a single time and 19% taken by the ten largest. Sequenced: blood, either unsorted or a sorted T cell fraction (not recorded which). These receptor sequences come from a male donor with ankylosing spondylitis.

The chain uses TRBV20-1 and TRBJ2-5; TRBD1 might be the D (6 bases). The length of the CDR3 is 13 residues. Trimming removed 3 bases at V and 5 bases at J, with 13 bases between. CDR1 and CDR2 from the germline V gene are DFQATT and SNEGSKA (reference sequence). The CDR3 loop reads CSASRQGLETQYF. The CDR3 DNA follows: TGCAGTGCTAGTAGGCAGGGGTTGGAGACCCAGTACTTC.

This clonotype was detected a few times. V gene TRBV4-3 combines with J gene TRBJ2-7; D remains unclear. The CDR3 extends over 15 amino acids. Trimming removed 0 bases at V and 0 bases at J, with 9 bases between. CDR1 is LGHNA and CDR2 is YSLEER in the germline V gene. The CDR3: CASSQDHERSYEQYF. In nucleotides, the CDR3 is TGCGCCAGCAGCCAAGATCACGAACGCTCCTACGAGCAGTACTTC.

This chain joins TRBV12-3 or TRBV12-4 and TRBJ2-7, with D perhaps given as TRBD1 or TRBD2 (5 bases each). The CDR3 loop spans 15 amino acids. With 3 bases removed from V and 6 bases from J, the gap between germline ends came to 18 bases. The CDR3 loop is CASSFRGRGMSEQYF. Here the CDR3 DNA reads TGTGCCAGCAGTTTTAGGGGCAGAGGGATGAGCGAGCAGTACTTC.

In its sample, this clonotype was seen a few times. This rearrangement joins TRBV4-2 to TRBJ2-3, with D unclear. The V end lost 7 bases, the J end lost 4 bases, and 9 bases lay between the germline ends. The CDR3 consists of 12 residues. The germline V gene has CDR1 LGHNA and CDR2 YNFKEQ. For the CDR3, the DNA is TGTGCCAGCACCCTACTCGCAGATACGCAGTATTTT. This codes for CASTLLADTQYF.

This clonotype occurred a few times. The chain uses TRBV12-3 or TRBV12-4 and TRBJ1-5, with D maybe TRBD1 (5 bases). V lost 6 bases and J 7 bases, leaving 10 bases between the germline ends. The CDR3 has 12 residues. CDR3 nucleotides: TGTGCCAGCAGGGAACGGGACCAGCCCCAGCATTTT. This encodes CASRERDQPQHF.

This clonotype was detected many times. No DNA is shown, since the ends of the CDR3 on it are uncertain; the CDR3 is the one TCRdb lists. The chain's CDR3 is CASILDRINSYEQYF. The genes are TRBV10-1 and TRBJ2-7; the table's D gene call, TRBD1, was not cross checked with the DNA. The CDR3 spans 15 amino acids, including both terminal residues. Germline CDR1 WNHNN, CDR2 SYGVQD (reference sequence).

The genes are TRBV28 and TRBJ2-7; D might be TRBD1 or TRBD2, each matching 6 bases. The V and J ends lost 7 bases and 6 bases respectively, with 19 bases between them. The CDR3 is made up of 14 amino acids. Germline CDR1 is MDHEN and CDR2 is SYDVKM. CDR3 residues: CASNPAWRGSEQYF. CDR3 bases: TGTGCCAGCAACCCGGCCTGGAGGGGGAGCGAGCAGTACTTC.

This clonotype turned up a few times. The chain combines TRBV6-1 with TRBJ2-3, with 10 positions matching TRBD2. This CDR3 has 14 residues. Germline trimming cut 4 bases from V and 8 bases from J; bases unmatched to any gene: 6. Germline CDR1 and CDR2: MNHNS and SASEGT. CDR3 sequence (DNA): TGTGCCAGCAGTGGGACTAGCGGACCCGGTACGCAGTATTTT. Translating it yields CASSGTSGPGTQYF.

This clonotype was observed a few times. The genes are TRBV27 and TRBJ1-2; D unresolved. This CDR3 region has 14 residues. CDR1 is MNHEY and CDR2 is SMNVEV in the germline V gene (reference sequence). The germline V and J ends were trimmed by 3 bases and 4 bases, with 12 bases remaining between them. The CDR3 region has the DNA TGTGCCAGCAGTTTGAGGAGGGATCTCTATGGCTACACCTTC. Residues: CASSLRRDLYGYTF.

The chain links TRBV6-2 or TRBV6-3 to TRBJ2-5, with TRBD2 matching over 7 bases. Germline values: CDR1 MNHEY, CDR2 SVGEGT. The CDR3 extends over 17 amino acids. V was pared by 6 bases and J by 0 bases, with 13 bases of the junction left unmatched. The CDR3 sequence: CASSPGLGSGNQETQYF. CDR3 DNA sequence: TGTGCCAGCAGCCCCGGTCTGGGCAGCGGGAACCAAGAGACCCAGTACTTC.

The chain is built from TRBV9 and TRBJ2-1, with 11 positions matching TRBD2. J lost 6 bases, V lost 3 bases, and 5 bases had no gene match. This CDR3 is built from 15 residues. Germline CDR1 is SGDLS and CDR2 is YYNGEE. CDR3 in DNA: TGTGCCAGCAGCGGGACTAGCGGGCTTTTCAATGAGCAGTTCTTC. Encoded protein: CASSGTSGLFNEQFF.

The chain recombines TRBV12-3 or TRBV12-4 with TRBJ2-3; 8 bases fit TRBD2. CDR3 length equals 17 residues. With V trimmed by 6 bases and J by 4 bases, 15 bases remained unmatched. The CDR3 DNA is TGTGCCAGCAGCCAACAAGAGTTAGCGGGAAGGGCAGATACGCAGTATTTT. It specifies CASSQQELAGRADTQYF.

This clonotype was seen just once. The rearrangement joins TRBV10-3 to TRBJ2-1; 9 bases match TRBD2. The CDR3 runs 16 residues. CDR1 and CDR2 (germline): ENHRY, SYGVKD. V dropped 0 bases and J dropped 3; count of bases not matched to a gene: 3. For the CDR3, the DNA is TGTGCCATCAGTGAGTCGACAGCGGGAGGCTACAATGAGCAGTTCTTC. As protein: CAISESTAGGYNEQFF.

The genes are TRBV3-1 and TRBJ2-1; a weak D match, TRBD2 (7 bases). Germline assignment: CDR1 LGHDT and CDR2 YNNKEL (reference sequence). The V end lost 0 bases, the J end lost 6 bases, and 12 bases lay between the germline ends. This CDR3 is built from 15 residues. CDR3 loop: CASSQDWRGLNEQFF. In DNA form, the CDR3 reads TGTGCCAGCAGCCAAGATTGGCGGGGGCTCAATGAGCAGTTCTTC.

This clonotype has only a few counts. This chain joins TRBV29-1 and TRBJ1-1; no reliable D call. V dropped 4 bases and J dropped 0 bases, with 6 bases sitting between them. The CDR3 loop spans 12 amino acids. CDR1 and CDR2 (germline): SQVTM, ANQGSEA. CDR3 sequence (DNA): TGCAGCGTTGCCAGTATGAACACTGAAGCTTTCTTT. This translates into CSVASMNTEAFF.

The rearrangement links TRBV18 to TRBJ1-2; D might be TRBD1 (5 bases). CDR3 length: 15 residues. From germline, CDR1 is KGHSH and CDR2 LQKENI. Trimming pared 2 bases from V and 3 bases from J, leaving 13 bases between. CDR3 DNA sequence: TGTGCCAGCTCACCAGGGGCCGACTTGTACTATGGCTACACCTTC. The encoded protein is CASSPGADLYYGYTF.

This sequence joins TRBV5-5 and TRBJ2-6; D not resolved. V was pared by 7 bases and J by 0 bases, with 14 bases between. This CDR3 contains 16 residues. Germline V lookup: CDR1 SGHKS, CDR2 YYEKEE (reference sequence). The CDR3, as DNA: TGTGCCAGCCGGGCGACTCATAACTCTGGGGCCAACGTCCTGACTTTC. Its protein is CASRATHNSGANVLTF.

This clonotype has at least ten counts. The chain is built from TRBV7-9 and TRBJ1-1; D gene ambiguous. The germline V gene has CDR1 SEHNR and CDR2 FQNEAQ (reference sequence). V shed 5 bases and J shed 4 bases, with 14 bases lying between them. The CDR3 spans 14 residues. CDR3 nucleotide sequence: TGTGCCAGCAGCCCCCGGGTCGAGGGCACTGAAGCTTTCTTT. Protein product: CASSPRVEGTEAFF. Together with reference TRBV7-9 and TRBJ1-1, the CDR3 gives the full variable domain: DTGVSQNPRHKITKRGQNVTFRCDPISEHNRLYWYRQTLGQGPEFLTYFQNEAQLEKSRLLSDRFSAERPKGSFSTLEIQRTEQGDSAMYLCASSPRVEGTEAFFGQGTRLTVV.

This clonotype showed up just a few times. V and J are TRBV7-8 and TRBJ2-1, with D possibly being TRBD2 (6 bases). This CDR3 is 15 amino acids long. From germline, CDR1 is SGHVS and CDR2 FQNEAQ. Trimming shortened V by 2 bases and J by 4 bases, and 12 bases separated the two germline ends. The CDR3 loop is CASSLREDIYNEQFF. In DNA form, the CDR3 reads TGTGCCAGCAGCTTAAGGGAGGACATTTACAATGAGCAGTTCTTC. Supplemented by reference TRBV7-8 and TRBJ2-1, the full variable domain reads GAGVSQSPRYKVAKRGQDVALRCDPISGHVSLFWYQQALGQGPEFLTYFQNEAQLDKSGLPSDRFFAERPEGSVSTLKIQRTQQEDSAVYLCASSLREDIYNEQFFGPGTRLTVL.

The chain is built from TRBV20-1 and TRBJ2-7; D not resolved. CDR1 and CDR2 from the germline V gene are DFQATT and SNEGSKA (reference sequence). The V end lost 1 base, the J end lost 3 bases, and 10 bases lay between the germline ends. This CDR3 has 13 residues. The CDR3, as DNA: TGCAGTGCTAGAGGAACAGTTATCTACGAGCAGTACTTC. Translating it yields CSARGTVIYEQYF.

This chain links TRBV6-9 with TRBJ2-2; 10 nucleotides align to TRBD2. Germline CDR1 MNHGY, CDR2 SVAAGI. The CDR3 is 17 residues long. V shed 2 bases, J shed 2 bases, and the junction held 5 bases outside the gene matches. The CDR3 spells CASSYPRTSGNTGELFF. The CDR3, as DNA: TGTGCCAGCAGTTATCCCCGGACTAGCGGTAACACCGGGGAGCTGTTTTTT.

V is TRBV20-1 and J is TRBJ2-7; 7 bases map to TRBD1. Germline CDR1 DFQATT, CDR2 SNEGSKA (reference sequence). The trim removed 3 bases at V and 2 bases at J, leaving 4 bases unmatched. This CDR3 comprises 13 residues. The CDR3 DNA sequence: TGCAGTGCTAGGGGCAGGGGGACCTACGAGCAGTACTTC. It specifies CSARGRGTYEQYF.

The CDR3 loop is CAISESRVLGNQPQHF. The CDR3 nucleotides read TGTGCCATCAGTGAGTCTAGAGTTTTGGGCAATCAGCCCCAGCATTTT. The J gene is TRBJ1-5, the V gene TRBV10-3; D is undetermined. CDR3 size: 16 residues. V was trimmed by 0 bases and J by 2 bases, leaving 11 bases between them. Germline-derived CDR1 and CDR2 are ENHRY and SYGVKD.

This clonotype has just a few counts. V is TRBV6-2 or TRBV6-3 and J is TRBJ1-5; 7 nucleotides agree with TRBD1. Trimming cost V 6 bases and J 3 bases; bases outside gene matches: 14. CDR3 length: 17 residues. The germline CDR1 and CDR2 sequences are MNHEY and SVGEGT. The CDR3 reads CASSTDRDSVFNQPQHF. The CDR3 coding sequence is TGTGCCAGCAGCACAGACAGGGACAGCGTATTCAATCAGCCCCAGCATTTT.

This chain joins TRBV29-1 and TRBJ2-7, with D unresolved. There are 13 residues in the CDR3. Trimming removed 6 bases at V and 0 bases at J, with 12 bases between. Germline V CDR1 and CDR2: SQVTM, ANQGSEA. CDR3 region: CSVTPLSSYEQYF. CDR3 nucleotide sequence: TGCAGCGTGACCCCCTTGAGCTCCTACGAGCAGTACTTC.

The sample holds a few counts of this clonotype. The J gene is TRBJ2-1, the V gene TRBV12-3 or TRBV12-4, with D perhaps TRBD2 (6 bases). This CDR3 spans 15 amino acids. Trimming took off 6 bases at V and 0 bases at J, with 12 bases between the two ends. The CDR3 protein is CASRRGLSSYNEQFF. In DNA form, the CDR3 reads TGTGCCAGCAGACGGGGACTCAGCTCCTACAATGAGCAGTTCTTC.

This clonotype showed up just a few times. The genes are TRBV12-3 or TRBV12-4 and TRBJ2-1, with D perhaps being TRBD1 or TRBD2 (7 bases each). The ends were cut back, 1 base at V and 2 bases at J, with 15 bases in the middle. The length of the CDR3 is 17 residues. For the CDR3, the DNA is TGTGCCAGCAGTTTAGGCCCGGGGAGGGGGCCCTACAATGAGCAGTTCTTC. Translated: CASSLGPGRGPYNEQFF.

The chain is built from TRBV12-3 or TRBV12-4 and TRBJ1-2; D perhaps matches TRBD1 (6 bases). Trimming removed 6 bases from V and 4 bases from J, with 18 bases in between. This CDR3 is 15 amino acids long. CDR3 sequence: CASSSTGTPLYGYTF. The CDR3 DNA is TGTGCCAGCAGCTCGACCGGGACACCCCTCTATGGCTACACCTTC.

This clonotype was observed a handful of times. The chain is built from TRBV5-1 and TRBJ2-4, with D perhaps TRBD1 or TRBD2 (5 bases each). Trimming took 1 base from V and 0 from J, leaving 11 bases between them. The CDR3 length is 16 residues. CDR1 is SGHRS, CDR2 YFSETQ, per germline. The CDR3 loop is CASSLSRDLAKNIQYF. The CDR3 bases are TGCGCCAGCAGCTTGTCCAGGGACCTAGCCAAAAACATTCAGTACTTC.